Here is one TCR beta chain with its context. Its antigen remains unknown. This record comes from a study of STAT5B mutations in CD4+ large granular lymphocyte leukemia. Study outcomes and limitations: Top patient clones used TRBV06 genes more often: 8/27 versus 2/35 in controls. Patient CD4-sorted repertoires stayed more clonal than healthy ones after leukemic-clone removal.

Produced via immunoSEQ multiplex PCR; TCRdb's table is partial and in-frame only. The repertoire has more than 45,000 clones, roughly 70% of them found once; the top ten carry over 1.5%. This CDR3 is 15 amino acids long. Trimming at V came to 3 bases and at J to 6 bases, leaving 10 bases not matched to a gene. Germline V gene lookup returns CDR1 KGHSH and CDR2 LQKENI. The TCR sequence derives from a human donor in good health. The sample taken for sequencing was CD4+ T cells from blood buffy coats. The chain recombines TRBV18 with TRBJ1-2; the match to TRBD1 covers 7 bases. CDR3 in amino acids: CASSPQRDSQDGYTF. CDR3 DNA: TGTGCCAGCTCACCCCAGAGGGACAGCCAGGATGGCTACACCTTC. Supplemented by reference TRBV18 and TRBJ1-2, the full variable domain reads NAGVMQNPRHLVRRRGQEARLRCSPMKGHSHVYWYRQLPEEGLKFMVYLQKENIIDESGMPKERFSAEFPKEGPSILRIQQVVRGDSAAYFCASSPQRDSQDGYTFGSGTRLTVV.